This T cell receptor beta chain is drawn from a study of cytomegalovirus exposure and HLA in healthy donors. Across the whole study: Genotyping of 300 to 450 donors showed that around 86% belonged to the Caucasian-associated ancestry cluster. Points from the study as a whole: Later analysis suggested most CMV-associated TCR beta chains were HLA-restricted. According to an earlier analysis, most TCR beta V segments yielded productive rearrangements about 87% or about 30% of the time. Association with HLA alleles at 0.05 false discovery rate was found for roughly 17,000 TCR beta sequences in a later analysis.

The V segment lost 2 bases and the J segment 16 bases; nucleotides outside the gene matches: 8. CDR1 is MNHNS and CDR2 is SASEGT in the germline V gene. The CDR3 is made up of 13 amino acids. This clone has only a few counts. Its antigen is unidentified. A multiplex PCR was run with 60 Vbeta primers and 13 Jbeta primers. Sequencing was performed with immunoSEQ multiplex PCR; in TCRdb, only in-frame clones are kept and a portion is missing. The sample has fewer than 40,000 clones; roughly 88% are singletons. Sequenced material: PBMCs. The rearrangement joins TRBV6-1 to TRBJ1-6; 7 positions match TRBD1. The clonotype was recovered from a middle-aged woman in good health and CMV-seropositive. The CDR3, as DNA: TGTGCCAGCAGTGAACTTGGAGGGGGCAATCTCCACTTT. This gives the protein CASSELGGGNLHF.